What follows describes a single T cell receptor (beta chain). In its sample, this clone was seen a few times. The antigen it recognizes is unknown. The sample holds no much larger clone one base away, and base qualities are not on file. The data were taken from a study of blood T cell repertoires in COVID-19 (dated by TCRdb to the early 2020s). For the study in its entirety: Samples covering the acute and convalescent phases of COVID-19 were provided by collaborators in the United States, Italy and Spain. Samples came from the ongoing ImmuneRACE study (first 160 participants) plus 1,254 subjects from 6 global collaborators. The material from the prospective study consisted of cDNA or gDNA derived from T cells, B-cell-depleted T cells, or PBMCs. Where available, HLA class I and class II types were obtained from metadata supplied by the sample provider rather than from assay-based typing. The dataset comprised deeply sampled blood TCRbeta repertoires from subjects exposed to, actively infected with, or recovered from COVID-19. The repertoires were made available in a free public database intended to serve as a resource for research on the immune response to SARS-CoV-2. A de-identified subject ID, COVID-19 status, age in years and sex were almost always included in the sample metadata. Overall study outcomes, separate from this receptor: The amount of clinical and demographic metadata varied by source and participant and was provided uncurated.

TCRbeta CDR3 regions were amplified from genomic DNA by means of the immunoSEQ Assay, a bias-controlled multiplex PCR. For the original study's pipeline: The number of nucleated cells in each sample was estimated by amplification of reference gene primers within the assay. Sequence reads were collapsed and filtered to measure the absolute abundance of every unique TCRbeta CDR3 rearrangement. For each sample, productive Simpson clonality was calculated by taking the square root of Simpson's diversity index across productive rearrangements. Drawn from immuneACCESS, this table holds only the in-frame rearrangements with V and J called that TCRdb kept. Clones are partly lost; checked studies trace under half to an unresolved V gene and leave the rest unexplained. The V and J calls and clone size come from that table; D and trimming were worked out from the DNA. For this sample the table gives approximately 290,000 clones, of which around 89% were detected only once. The ten largest clones capture under 0.95% of the sample.

The collaborating institutions used their own protocols to collect whole blood in K2EDTA tubes. For TCRbeta analysis, collaborator samples were shipped as frozen whole blood, as isolated PBMCs, or as DNA extracted from either sample type. The sequencing input was peripheral blood. The origin of this receptor is a young man with acute or convalescent COVID-19.

The DNA sequence is as follows: TGTGCCAGCAGCTCGACAGTGAACACTGAAGCTTTCTTT. Translated, it reads CASSSTVNTEAFF. The sequence is built from TRBV7-9 and TRBJ1-1; D gene: possibly TRBD1, on 5 matching bases. From the germline V gene (reference sequence), CDR1 is SEHNR and CDR2 is FQNEAQ. V and J lose 4 bases and 0 bases, and a span of 6 bases separates them. Inclusive of the bounding cysteine and phenylalanine, the CDR3 is 13 residues long. Kept here is only the CDR3 DNA, which spans 39 bases and is read in frame from base 1.